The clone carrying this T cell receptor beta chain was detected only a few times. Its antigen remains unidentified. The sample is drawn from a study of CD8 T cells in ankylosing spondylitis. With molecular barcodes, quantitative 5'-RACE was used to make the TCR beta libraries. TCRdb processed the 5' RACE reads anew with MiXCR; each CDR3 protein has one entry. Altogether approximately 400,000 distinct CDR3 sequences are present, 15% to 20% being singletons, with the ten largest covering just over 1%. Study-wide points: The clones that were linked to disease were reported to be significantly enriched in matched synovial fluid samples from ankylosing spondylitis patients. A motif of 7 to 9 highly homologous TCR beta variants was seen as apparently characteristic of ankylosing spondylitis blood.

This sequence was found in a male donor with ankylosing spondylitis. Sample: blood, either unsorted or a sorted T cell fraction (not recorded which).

Written as DNA, the CDR3 is TGTGCCAGCAGCATTACGGGACTAGCGCCGCAGTTCTTC. As protein: CASSITGLAPQFF. The rearrangement links TRBV5-6 to TRBJ2-1; 10 positions agree with TRBD2. The germline V gene encodes CDR1 SGHDT and CDR2 YYEEEE. This CDR3 spans 13 amino acids. Trimming at V came to 4 bases and at J to 12 bases, leaving 7 bases not matched to a gene. The full variable domain, completed using reference TRBV5-6 and TRBJ2-1, is DAGVTQSPTHLIKTRGQQVTLRCSPKSGHDTVSWYQQALGQGPQFIFQYYEEEERQRGNFPDRFSGHQFPNYSSELNVNALLLGDSALYLCASSITGLAPQFFGPGTRLTVL.